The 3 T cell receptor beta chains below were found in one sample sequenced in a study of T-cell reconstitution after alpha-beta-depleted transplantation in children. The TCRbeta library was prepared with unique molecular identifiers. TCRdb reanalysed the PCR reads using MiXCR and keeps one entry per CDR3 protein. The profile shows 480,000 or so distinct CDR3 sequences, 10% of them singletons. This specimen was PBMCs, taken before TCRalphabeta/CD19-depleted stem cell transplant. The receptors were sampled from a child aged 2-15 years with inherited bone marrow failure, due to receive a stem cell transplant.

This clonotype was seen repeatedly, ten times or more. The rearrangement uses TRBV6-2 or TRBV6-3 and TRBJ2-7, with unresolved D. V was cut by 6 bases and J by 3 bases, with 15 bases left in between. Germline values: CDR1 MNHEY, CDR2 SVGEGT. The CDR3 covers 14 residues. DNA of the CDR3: TGTGCCAGCAGCCGACCGGGCGGAATCTACGAGCAGTACTTC. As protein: CASSRPGGIYEQYF.

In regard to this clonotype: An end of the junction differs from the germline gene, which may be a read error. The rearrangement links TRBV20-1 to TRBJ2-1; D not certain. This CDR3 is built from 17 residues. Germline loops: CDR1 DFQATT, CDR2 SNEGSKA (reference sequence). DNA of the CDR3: TGCTGTGCTAGAGCCGTTTTTCACTCATCCTCCCTGGGGGAGCAGTTCTTC. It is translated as CCARAVFHSSSLGEQFF.

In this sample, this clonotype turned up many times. For the CDR3, the DNA is TGCAGCCAACTAGCCGGGACTAGCAATGAGCAGTTCTTC. Translated, it gives CSQLAGTSNEQFF. The rearrangement links TRBV29-1 to TRBJ2-1; 8 bases align to TRBD2. The germline V gene encodes CDR1 SQVTM and CDR2 ANQGSEA. The CDR3 has 13 residues. Trimming took 8 bases from V and 6 from J; bases not matched to a gene: 9.